This T cell receptor (beta chain) derives from a study of blood T cell repertoires in COVID-19. Looking at the study overall: Donors in the United States, Italy and Spain gave samples during acute or convalescent COVID-19. Sources were T cells, B-cell-depleted T cells, or PBMCs; the material itself was cDNA or gDNA.

This CDR3 is 16 amino acids long. Germline lookup yields CDR1 SGHAT and CDR2 FQNNGV. V was clipped by 5 bases and J by 2 bases; unmatched bases: 5. As originally analysed: Estimates of nucleated cell counts were drawn from the amplification of reference gene primers. The protocol was immunoSEQ multiplex PCR, while the TCRdb copy is restricted to in-frame clones and leaves out a portion. V and J calls and clone size come straight from that table; D and trimming were deduced from the DNA. The profile shows some 190,000 clones, approximately 91% of them singletons. Source material: peripheral blood. This chain connects TRBV11-2 to TRBJ2-3; 12 nucleotides agree with TRBD2. The clonotype originates from a man aged 18 to 30 with active or convalescent COVID-19. The CDR3 region is CASSTGLAGFTDTQYF. CDR3 DNA sequence: TGTGCCAGCAGCACCGGACTAGCGGGATTCACAGATACGCAGTATTTT.